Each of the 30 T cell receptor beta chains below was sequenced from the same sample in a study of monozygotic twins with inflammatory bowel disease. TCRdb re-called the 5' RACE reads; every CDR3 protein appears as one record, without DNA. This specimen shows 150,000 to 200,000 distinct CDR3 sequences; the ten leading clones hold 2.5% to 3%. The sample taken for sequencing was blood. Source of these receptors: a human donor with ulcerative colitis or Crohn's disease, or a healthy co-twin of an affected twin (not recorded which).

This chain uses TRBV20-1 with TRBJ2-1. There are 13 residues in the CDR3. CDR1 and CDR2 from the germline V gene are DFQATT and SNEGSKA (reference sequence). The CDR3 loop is CSVLRSFMNEQFF.

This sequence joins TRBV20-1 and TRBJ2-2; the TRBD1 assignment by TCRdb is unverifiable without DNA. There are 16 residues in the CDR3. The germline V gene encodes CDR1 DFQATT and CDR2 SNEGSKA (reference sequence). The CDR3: CSARDGDRGDTGELFF.

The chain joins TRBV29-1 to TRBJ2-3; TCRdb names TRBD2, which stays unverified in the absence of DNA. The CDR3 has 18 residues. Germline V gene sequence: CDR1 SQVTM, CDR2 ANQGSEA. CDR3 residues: CSFRWTSGRGASTDTQYF.

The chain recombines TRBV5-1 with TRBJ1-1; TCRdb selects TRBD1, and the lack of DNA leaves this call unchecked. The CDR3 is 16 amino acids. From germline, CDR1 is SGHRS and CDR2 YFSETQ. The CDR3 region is CASSLAWTGSNTEAFF.

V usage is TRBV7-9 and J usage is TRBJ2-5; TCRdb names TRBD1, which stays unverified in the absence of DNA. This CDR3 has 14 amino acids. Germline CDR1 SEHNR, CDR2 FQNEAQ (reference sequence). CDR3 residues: CASSNYGRQETQYF. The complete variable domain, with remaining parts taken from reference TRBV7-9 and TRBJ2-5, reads DTGVSQNPRHKITKRGQNVTFRCDPISEHNRLYWYRQTLGQGPEFLTYFQNEAQLEKSRLLSDRFSAERPKGSFSTLEIQRTEQGDSAMYLCASSNYGRQETQYFGPGTRLLVL.

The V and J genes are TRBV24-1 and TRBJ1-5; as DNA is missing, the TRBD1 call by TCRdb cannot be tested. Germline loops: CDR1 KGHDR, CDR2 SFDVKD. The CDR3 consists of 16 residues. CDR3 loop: CATSDPTGNGNQPQHF.

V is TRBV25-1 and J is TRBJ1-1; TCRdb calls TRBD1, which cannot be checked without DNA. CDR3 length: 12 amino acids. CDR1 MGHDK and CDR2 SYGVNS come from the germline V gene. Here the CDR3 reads CASQQGNTEAFF.

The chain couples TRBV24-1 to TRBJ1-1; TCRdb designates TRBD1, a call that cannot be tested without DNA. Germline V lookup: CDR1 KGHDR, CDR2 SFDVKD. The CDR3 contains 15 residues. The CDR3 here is CATSSGGQGRTEAFF.

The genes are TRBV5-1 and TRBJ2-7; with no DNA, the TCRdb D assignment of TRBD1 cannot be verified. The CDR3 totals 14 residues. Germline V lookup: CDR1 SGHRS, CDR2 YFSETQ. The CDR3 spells CASSFSGPPPEQYF.

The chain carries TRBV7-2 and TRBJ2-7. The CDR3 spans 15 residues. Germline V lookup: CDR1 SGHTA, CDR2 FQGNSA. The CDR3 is CASSLARRSSYEQYF.

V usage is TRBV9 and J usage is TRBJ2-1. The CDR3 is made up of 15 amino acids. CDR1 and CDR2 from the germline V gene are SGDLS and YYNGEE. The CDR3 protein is CASSVAGFPGDEQFF.

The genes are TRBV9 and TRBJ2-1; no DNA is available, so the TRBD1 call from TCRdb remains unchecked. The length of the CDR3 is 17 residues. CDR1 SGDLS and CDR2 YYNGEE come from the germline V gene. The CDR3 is CASSGRHGTLSYNEQFF.

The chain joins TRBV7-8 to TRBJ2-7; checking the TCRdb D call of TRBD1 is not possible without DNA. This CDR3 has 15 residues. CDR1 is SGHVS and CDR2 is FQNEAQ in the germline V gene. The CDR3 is CASSLVGGGTYEQYF.

The CDR3 sequence: CASGRGSHTGELFF. The chain carries TRBV25-1 and TRBJ2-2; TCRdb's assignment of TRBD1 cannot be checked, as there is no DNA. The CDR3 is 14 residues long. Germline-derived CDR1 and CDR2 are MGHDK and SYGVNS.

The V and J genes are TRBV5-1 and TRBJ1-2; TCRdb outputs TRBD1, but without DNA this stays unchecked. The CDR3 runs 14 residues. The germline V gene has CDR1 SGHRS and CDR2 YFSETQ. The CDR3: CASSLQTGNYGYTF.

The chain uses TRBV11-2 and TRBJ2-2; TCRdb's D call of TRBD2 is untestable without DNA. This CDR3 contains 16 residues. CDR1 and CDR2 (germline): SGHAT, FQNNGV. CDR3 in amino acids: CASSLPSGGNTGELFF.

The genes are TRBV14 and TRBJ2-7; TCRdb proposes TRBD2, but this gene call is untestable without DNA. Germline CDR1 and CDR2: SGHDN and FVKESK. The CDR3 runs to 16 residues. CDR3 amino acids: CASSQDGLAGADEQYF.

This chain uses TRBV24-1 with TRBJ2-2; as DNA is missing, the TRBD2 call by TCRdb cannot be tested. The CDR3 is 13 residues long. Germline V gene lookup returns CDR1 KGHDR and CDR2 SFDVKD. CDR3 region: CATSDMGSGELFF.

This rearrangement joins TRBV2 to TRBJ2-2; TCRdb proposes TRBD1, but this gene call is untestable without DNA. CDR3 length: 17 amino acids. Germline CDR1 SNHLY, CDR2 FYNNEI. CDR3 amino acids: CASMGRIFGAGGGELFF.

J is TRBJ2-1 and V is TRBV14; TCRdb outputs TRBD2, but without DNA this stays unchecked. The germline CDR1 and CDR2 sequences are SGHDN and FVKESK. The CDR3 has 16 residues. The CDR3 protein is CASSLYLAGVWGEQFF.

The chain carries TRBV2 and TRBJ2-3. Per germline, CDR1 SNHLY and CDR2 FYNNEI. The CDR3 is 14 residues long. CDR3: CASSDWRLTDTQYF.

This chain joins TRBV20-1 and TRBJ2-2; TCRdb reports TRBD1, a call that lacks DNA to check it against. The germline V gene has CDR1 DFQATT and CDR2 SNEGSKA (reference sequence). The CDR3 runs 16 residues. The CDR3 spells CSARDGTGRNTGELFF.

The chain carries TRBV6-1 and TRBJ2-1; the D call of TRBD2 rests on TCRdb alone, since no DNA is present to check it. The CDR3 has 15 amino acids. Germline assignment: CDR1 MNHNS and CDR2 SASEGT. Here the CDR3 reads CASSDGTSGYNEQFF.

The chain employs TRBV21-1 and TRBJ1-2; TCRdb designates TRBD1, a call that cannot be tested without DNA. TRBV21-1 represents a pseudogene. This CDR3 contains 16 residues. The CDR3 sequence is CASSNHRDRGGYGYTF.

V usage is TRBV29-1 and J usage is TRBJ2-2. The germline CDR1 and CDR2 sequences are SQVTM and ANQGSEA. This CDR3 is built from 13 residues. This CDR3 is CSVGGLSTGELFF.

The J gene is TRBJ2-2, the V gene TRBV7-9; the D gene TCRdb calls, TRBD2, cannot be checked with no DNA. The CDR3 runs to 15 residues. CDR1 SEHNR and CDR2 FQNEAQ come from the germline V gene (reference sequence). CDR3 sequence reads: CASKLANSNTGELFF.

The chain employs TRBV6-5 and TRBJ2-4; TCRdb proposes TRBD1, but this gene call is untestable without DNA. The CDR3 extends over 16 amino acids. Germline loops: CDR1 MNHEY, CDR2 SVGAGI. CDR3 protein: CASSPLAPTGKNIQYF.

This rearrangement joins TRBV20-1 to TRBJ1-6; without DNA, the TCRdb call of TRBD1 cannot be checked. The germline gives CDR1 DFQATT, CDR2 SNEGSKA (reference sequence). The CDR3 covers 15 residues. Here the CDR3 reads CSASGMGPNNSPLHF.

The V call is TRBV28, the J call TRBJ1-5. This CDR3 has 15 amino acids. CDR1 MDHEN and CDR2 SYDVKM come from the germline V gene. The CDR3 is CASSLQGYSNQPQHF.

Here the CDR3 reads CASSQLAGATYNEQFF. The rearrangement links TRBV11-3 to TRBJ2-1; TCRdb's D call of TRBD2 is untestable without DNA. CDR1 and CDR2 from the germline V gene are SGHNT and YENEEA. The CDR3 spans 16 residues. Full variable domain (outside the CDR3, taken from reference TRBV11-3 and TRBJ2-1): EAGVVQSPRYKIIEKKQPVAFWCNPISGHNTLYWYLQNLGQGPELLIRYENEEAVDDSQLPKDRFSAERLKGVDSTLKIQPAELGDSAVYLCASSQLAGATYNEQFFGPGTRLTVL.